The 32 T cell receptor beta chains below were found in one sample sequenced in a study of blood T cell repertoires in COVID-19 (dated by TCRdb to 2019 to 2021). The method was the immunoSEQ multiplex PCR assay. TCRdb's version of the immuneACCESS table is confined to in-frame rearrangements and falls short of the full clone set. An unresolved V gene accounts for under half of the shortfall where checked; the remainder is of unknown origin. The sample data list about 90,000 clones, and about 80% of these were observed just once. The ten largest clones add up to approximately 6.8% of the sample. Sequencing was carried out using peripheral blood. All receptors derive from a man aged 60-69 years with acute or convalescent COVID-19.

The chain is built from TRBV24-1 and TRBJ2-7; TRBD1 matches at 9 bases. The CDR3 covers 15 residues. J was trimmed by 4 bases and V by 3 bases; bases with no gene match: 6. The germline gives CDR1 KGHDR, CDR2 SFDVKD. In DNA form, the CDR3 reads TGTGCCACCAGTGATCCACTACAGGGGGCATACGAGCAGTACTTC. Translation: CATSDPLQGAYEQYF.

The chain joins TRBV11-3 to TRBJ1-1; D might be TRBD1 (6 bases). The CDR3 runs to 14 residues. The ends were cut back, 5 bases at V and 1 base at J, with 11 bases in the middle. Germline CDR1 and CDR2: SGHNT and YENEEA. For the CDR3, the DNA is TGTGCCAGCAGCCTTGGACAGCCGAACACTGAAGCTTTCTTT. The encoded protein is CASSLGQPNTEAFF.

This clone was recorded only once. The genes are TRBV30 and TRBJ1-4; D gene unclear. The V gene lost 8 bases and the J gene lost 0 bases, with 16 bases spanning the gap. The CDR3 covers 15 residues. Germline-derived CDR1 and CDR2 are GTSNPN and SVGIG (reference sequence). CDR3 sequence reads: CAGGSGLATNEKLFF. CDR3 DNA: TGTGCCGGAGGGTCCGGGCTTGCAACTAATGAAAAACTGTTTTTT. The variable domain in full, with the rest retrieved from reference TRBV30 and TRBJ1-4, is SQTIHQWPATLVQPVGSPLSLECTVEGTSNPNLYWYRQAAGRGLQLLFYSVGIGQISSEVPQNLSASRPQDRQFILSSKKLLLSDSGFYLCAGGSGLATNEKLFFGSGTQLSVL.

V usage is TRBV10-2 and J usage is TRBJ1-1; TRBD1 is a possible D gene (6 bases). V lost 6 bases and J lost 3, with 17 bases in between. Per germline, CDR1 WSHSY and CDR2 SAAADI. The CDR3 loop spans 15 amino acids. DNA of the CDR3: TGCGCCAGCAGGAACCTCGGACAGTTCCACACTGAAGCTTTCTTT. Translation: CASRNLGQFHTEAFF.

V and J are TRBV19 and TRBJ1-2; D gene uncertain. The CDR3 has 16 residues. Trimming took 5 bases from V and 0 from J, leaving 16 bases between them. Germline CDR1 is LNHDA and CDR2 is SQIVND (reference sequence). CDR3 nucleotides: TGTGCCAGTAGTCCCTCCAGAAACCCTTCTAACTATGGCTACACCTTC. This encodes CASSPSRNPSNYGYTF.

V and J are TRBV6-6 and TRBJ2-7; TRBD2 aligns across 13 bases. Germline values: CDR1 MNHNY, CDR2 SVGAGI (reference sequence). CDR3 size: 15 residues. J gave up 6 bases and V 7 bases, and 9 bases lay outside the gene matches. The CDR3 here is CASTRRTSGGGEQYF. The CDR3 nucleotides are TGTGCCAGCACCAGACGGACTAGCGGGGGCGGCGAGCAGTACTTC.

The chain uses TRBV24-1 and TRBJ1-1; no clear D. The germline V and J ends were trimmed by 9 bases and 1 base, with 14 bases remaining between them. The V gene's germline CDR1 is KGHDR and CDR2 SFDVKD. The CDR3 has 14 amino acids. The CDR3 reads CATRGDVPNTEAFF. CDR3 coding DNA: TGTGCCACCCGAGGTGATGTACCGAACACTGAAGCTTTCTTT.

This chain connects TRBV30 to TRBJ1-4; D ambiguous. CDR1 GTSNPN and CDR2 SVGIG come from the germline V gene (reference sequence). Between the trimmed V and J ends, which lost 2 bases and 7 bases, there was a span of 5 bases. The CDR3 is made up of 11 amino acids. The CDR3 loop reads CAWSFSEKLFF. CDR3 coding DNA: TGTGCCTGGAGTTTCTCTGAAAAACTGTTTTTT.

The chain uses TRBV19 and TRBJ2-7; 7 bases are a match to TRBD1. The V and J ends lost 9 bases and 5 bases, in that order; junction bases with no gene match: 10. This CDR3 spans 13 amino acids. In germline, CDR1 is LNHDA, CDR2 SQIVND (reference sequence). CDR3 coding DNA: TGTGCCAGCAAACAGGGGACGGGCCACGAGCAGTACTTC. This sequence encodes CASKQGTGHEQYF.

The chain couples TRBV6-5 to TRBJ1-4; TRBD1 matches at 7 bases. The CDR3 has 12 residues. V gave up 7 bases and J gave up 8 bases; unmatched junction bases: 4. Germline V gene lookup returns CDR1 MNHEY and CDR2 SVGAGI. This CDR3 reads CASNSRGEKLFF. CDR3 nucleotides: TGTGCCAGCAATAGCAGGGGGGAAAAACTGTTTTTT.

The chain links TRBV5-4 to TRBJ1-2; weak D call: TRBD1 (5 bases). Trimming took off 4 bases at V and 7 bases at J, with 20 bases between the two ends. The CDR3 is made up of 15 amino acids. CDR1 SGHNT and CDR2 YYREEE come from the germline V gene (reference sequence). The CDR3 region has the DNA TGTGCCAGCAGCCCAAGCCGGGACTTCGCGTCTGGCTACACCTTC. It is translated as CASSPSRDFASGYTF.

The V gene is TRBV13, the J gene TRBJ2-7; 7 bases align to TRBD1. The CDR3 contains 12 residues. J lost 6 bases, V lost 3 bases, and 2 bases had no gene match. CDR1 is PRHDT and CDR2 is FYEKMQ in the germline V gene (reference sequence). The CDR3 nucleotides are TGTGCCAGCAGCTTCCGGGACAGCGAGCAGTACTTC. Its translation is CASSFRDSEQYF.

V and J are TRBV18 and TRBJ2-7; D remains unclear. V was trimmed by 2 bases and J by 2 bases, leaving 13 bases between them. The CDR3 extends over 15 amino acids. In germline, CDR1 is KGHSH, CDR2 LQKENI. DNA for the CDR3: TGTGCCAGCTCACCAATTACGGTCCTGACCTACGAGCAGTACTTC. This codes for CASSPITVLTYEQYF.

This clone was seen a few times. CDR3 sequence: CASSGTGGRNQPQHF. The CDR3 DNA sequence: TGTGCCAGCAGTGGGACAGGGGGGCGAAATCAGCCCCAGCATTTT. The V and J genes are TRBV2 and TRBJ1-5; 10 positions match TRBD1. CDR1 SNHLY and CDR2 FYNNEI come from the germline V gene. Trimming at V came to 4 bases and at J to 4 bases, leaving 4 bases not matched to a gene. The CDR3 consists of 15 residues. Based on the CDR3 plus reference TRBV2 and TRBJ1-5, the full variable domain is EPEVTQTPSHQVTQMGQEVILRCVPISNHLYFYWYRQILGQKVEFLVSFYNNEISEKSEIFDDQFSVERPDGSNFTLKIRSTKLEDSAMYFCASSGTGGRNQPQHFGDGTRLSIL.

The CDR3 spells CASSIDQGRFTDTQYF. In DNA form, the CDR3 reads TGTGCCAGTAGTATAGATCAAGGGAGATTCACAGATACGCAGTATTTT. This rearrangement joins TRBV19 to TRBJ2-3; weak D call: TRBD2 (5 bases). The CDR3 runs 16 residues. Germline V gene data show CDR1 as LNHDA and CDR2 as SQIVND (reference sequence). Trimming stripped 0 bases from V and 2 bases from J, with 12 bases between.

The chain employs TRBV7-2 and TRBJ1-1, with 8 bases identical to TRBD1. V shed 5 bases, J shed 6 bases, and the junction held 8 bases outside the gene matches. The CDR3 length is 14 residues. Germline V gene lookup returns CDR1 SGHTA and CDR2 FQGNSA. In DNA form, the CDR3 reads TGTGCCAGCAGCCTGGACAGGGCTATCCCTGAAGCTTTCTTT. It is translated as CASSLDRAIPEAFF.

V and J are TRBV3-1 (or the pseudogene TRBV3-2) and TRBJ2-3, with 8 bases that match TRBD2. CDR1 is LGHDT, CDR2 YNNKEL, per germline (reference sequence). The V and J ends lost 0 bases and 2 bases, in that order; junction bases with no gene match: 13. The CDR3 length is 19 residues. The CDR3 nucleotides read TGTGCCAGCAGCCAAGAATGGGGATTCGCGGGGGGATTCACAGATACGCAGTATTTT. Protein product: CASSQEWGFAGGFTDTQYF.

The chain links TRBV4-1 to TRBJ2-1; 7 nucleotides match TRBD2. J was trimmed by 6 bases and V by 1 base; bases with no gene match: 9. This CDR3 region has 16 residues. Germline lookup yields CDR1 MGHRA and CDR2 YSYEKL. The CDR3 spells CASSQVSSGEGNEQFF. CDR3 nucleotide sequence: TGCGCCAGCAGCCAAGTGTCGAGTGGGGAGGGCAATGAGCAGTTCTTC.

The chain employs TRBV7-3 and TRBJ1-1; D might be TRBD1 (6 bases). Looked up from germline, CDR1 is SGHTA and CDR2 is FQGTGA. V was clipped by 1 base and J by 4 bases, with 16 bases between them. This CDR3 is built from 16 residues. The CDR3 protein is CASSLKARGKATEAFF. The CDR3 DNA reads TGTGCCAGCAGCTTAAAGGCCAGGGGCAAAGCCACTGAAGCTTTCTTT.

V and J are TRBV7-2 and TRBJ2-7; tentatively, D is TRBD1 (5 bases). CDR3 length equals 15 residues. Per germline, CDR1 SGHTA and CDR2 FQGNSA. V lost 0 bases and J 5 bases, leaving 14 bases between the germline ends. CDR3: CASSLAAGIVHEQYF. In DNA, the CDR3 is TGTGCCAGCAGCTTAGCGGCAGGGATTGTCCACGAGCAGTACTTC.

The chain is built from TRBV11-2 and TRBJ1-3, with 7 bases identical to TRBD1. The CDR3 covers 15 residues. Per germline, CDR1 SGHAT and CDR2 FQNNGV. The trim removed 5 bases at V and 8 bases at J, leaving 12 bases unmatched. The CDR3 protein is CASSPGSRGIDTIYF. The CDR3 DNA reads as TGTGCCAGCAGCCCAGGGAGCAGGGGGATAGACACCATATATTTT.

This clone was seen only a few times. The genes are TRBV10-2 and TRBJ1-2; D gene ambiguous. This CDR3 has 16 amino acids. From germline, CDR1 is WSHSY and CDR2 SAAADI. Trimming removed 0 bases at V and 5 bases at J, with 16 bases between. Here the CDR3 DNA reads TGCGCCAGCAGTGAGTCGACGGGGAGGGTCGGGTATGGCTACACCTTC. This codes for CASSESTGRVGYGYTF.

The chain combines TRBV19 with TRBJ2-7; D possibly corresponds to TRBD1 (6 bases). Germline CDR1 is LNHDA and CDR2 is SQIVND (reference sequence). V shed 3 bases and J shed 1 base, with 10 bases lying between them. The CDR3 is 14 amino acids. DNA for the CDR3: TGTGCCAGTAGTATCCGGGACATTTCCTACGAGCAGTACTTC. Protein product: CASSIRDISYEQYF.

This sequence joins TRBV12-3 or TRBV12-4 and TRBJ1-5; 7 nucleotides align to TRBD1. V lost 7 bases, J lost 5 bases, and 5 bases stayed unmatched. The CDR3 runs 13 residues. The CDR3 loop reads CASTTGAYQPQHF. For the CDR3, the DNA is TGTGCCAGCACCACAGGGGCCTATCAGCCCCAGCATTTT.

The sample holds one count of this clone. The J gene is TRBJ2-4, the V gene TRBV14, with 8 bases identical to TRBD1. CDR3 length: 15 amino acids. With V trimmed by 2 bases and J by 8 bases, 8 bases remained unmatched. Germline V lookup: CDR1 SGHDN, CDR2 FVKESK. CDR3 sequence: CASSQLAGGSHIQYF. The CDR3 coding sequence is TGTGCCAGCAGCCAATTAGCAGGGGGCTCACACATTCAGTACTTC.

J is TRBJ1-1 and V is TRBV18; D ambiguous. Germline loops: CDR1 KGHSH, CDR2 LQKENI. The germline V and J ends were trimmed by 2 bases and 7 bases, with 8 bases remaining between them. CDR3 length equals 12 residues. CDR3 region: CASSPREGEAFF. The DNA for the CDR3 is TGTGCCAGCTCACCAAGAGAGGGTGAAGCTTTCTTT.

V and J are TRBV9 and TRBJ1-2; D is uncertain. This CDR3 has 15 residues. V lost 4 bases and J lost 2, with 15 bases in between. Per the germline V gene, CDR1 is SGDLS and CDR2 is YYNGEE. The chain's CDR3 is CASSTSSTQNYGYTF. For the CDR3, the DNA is TGTGCCAGCAGCACCTCAAGCACACAGAACTATGGCTACACCTTC.

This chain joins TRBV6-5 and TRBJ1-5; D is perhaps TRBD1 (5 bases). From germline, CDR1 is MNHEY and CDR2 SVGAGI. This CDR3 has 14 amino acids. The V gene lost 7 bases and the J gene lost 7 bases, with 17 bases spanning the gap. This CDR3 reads CASTDGTPGQPQHF. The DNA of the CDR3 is TGTGCCAGCACGGACGGTACTCCAGGGCAGCCCCAGCATTTT.

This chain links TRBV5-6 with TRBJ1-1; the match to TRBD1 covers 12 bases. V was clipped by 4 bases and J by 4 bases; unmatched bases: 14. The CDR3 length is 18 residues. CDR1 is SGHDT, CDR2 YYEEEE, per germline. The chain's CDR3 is CASSGKGGTGGPRTEAFF. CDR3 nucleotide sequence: TGTGCCAGCAGCGGGAAAGGGGGGACAGGGGGCCCCCGCACTGAAGCTTTCTTT.

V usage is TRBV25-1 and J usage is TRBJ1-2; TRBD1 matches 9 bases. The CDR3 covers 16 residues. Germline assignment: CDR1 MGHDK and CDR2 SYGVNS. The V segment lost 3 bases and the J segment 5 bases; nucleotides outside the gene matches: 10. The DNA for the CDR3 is TGTGCCAGCAGTGATTCACTCGAGGACAGGGGTTATGGCTACACCTTC. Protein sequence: CASSDSLEDRGYGYTF.

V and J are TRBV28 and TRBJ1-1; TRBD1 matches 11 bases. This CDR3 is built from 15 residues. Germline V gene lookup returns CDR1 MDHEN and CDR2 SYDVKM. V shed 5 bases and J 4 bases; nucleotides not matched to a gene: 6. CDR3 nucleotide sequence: TGTGCCAGCAGTCCCGGGACAGGGGGTTTCACTGAAGCTTTCTTT. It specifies CASSPGTGGFTEAFF.

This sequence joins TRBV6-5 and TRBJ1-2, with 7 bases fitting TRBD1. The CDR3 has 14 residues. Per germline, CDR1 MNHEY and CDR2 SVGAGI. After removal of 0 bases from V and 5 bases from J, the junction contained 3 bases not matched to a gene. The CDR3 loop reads CASSYSGTVYGYTF. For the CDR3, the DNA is TGTGCCAGCAGTTACTCCGGGACAGTTTATGGCTACACCTTC.